Following are 17 T cell receptor beta chains from one sample sequenced in a study of T-cell memory formation after mild COVID-19. TCRdb passed the 5' RACE reads through MiXCR, listing each CDR3 protein once. The data show 100,000 to 150,000 distinct CDR3 sequences, roughly 6% seen once. The sample comprised PBMCs or a T cell subset sorted from them (not recorded which). Receptors originate from an adult woman who had mild COVID-19 (a few samples of this study predate the infection). Cell type and time point are not known.

CDR3 DNA: TGCGCCAGCAGTCAATTGATCACAGGGAGGGAGGGGAACACTGAAGCTTTCTTT. This gives the protein CASSQLITGREGNTEAFF. The gene calls are TRBV23-1 and TRBJ1-1; D is perhaps TRBD1 (6 bases). TRBV23-1 is classed as an ORF, of uncertain function. The ends were cut back, 1 base at V and 1 base at J, with 19 bases in the middle. The CDR3 is made up of 18 amino acids.

V is TRBV6-5 and J is TRBJ1-4; D not resolved. The CDR3 sequence is 12 residues long. The germline gives CDR1 MNHEY, CDR2 SVGAGI. Trimming took off 6 bases at V and 4 bases at J, with 6 bases between the two ends. This CDR3 is CASSPSNEKLFF. The CDR3 nucleotides read TGTGCCAGCAGCCCTAGTAATGAAAAACTGTTTTTT.

This clonotype was seen a handful of times. The chain joins TRBV12-3 or TRBV12-4 to TRBJ2-5; D possibly corresponds to TRBD1 (6 bases). V gave up 7 bases and J gave up 5 bases, with 14 bases separating them. There are 13 residues in the CDR3. The chain's CDR3 is CASNSRGRETQYF. Written as DNA, the CDR3 is TGTGCCAGCAACTCCAGGGGCCGGGAGACCCAGTACTTC.

The chain joins TRBV7-9 to TRBJ1-1; D call uncertain. The germline V gene has CDR1 SEHNR and CDR2 FQNEAQ (reference sequence). Trimming left V 5 bases short and J 1 base short, with 17 bases between. The CDR3 is 16 amino acids. The CDR3 sequence: CASSPWGMVPNTEAFF. CDR3 sequence (DNA): TGTGCCAGCAGCCCATGGGGTATGGTTCCGAACACTGAAGCTTTCTTT.

This sequence joins TRBV6-2 or TRBV6-3 and TRBJ2-7; D is possibly TRBD2 (6 bases). Between the trimmed V and J ends, which lost 3 bases and 5 bases, there was a span of 11 bases. The CDR3 extends over 13 amino acids. Germline-derived CDR1 and CDR2 are MNHEY and SVGEGT. The CDR3 region has the DNA TGTGCCAGCAGTTATCGGGAGCGCCACGAGCAGTACTTC. It specifies CASSYRERHEQYF.

The chain is built from TRBV4-3 and TRBJ1-3; no clear D gene. Trimming shortened V by 0 bases and J by 0 bases, and 12 bases separated the two germline ends. This CDR3 has 17 amino acids. The V gene's germline CDR1 is LGHNA and CDR2 YSLEER. CDR3 DNA: TGCGCCAGCAGCCAAGATGTGCCGGGCTTCTCTGGAAACACCATATATTTT. Translation gives CASSQDVPGFSGNTIYF.

The J gene is TRBJ1-1, the V gene TRBV29-1, with TRBD1 identical over 7 bases. V shed 5 bases, J shed 4 bases, and the junction held 4 bases outside the gene matches. CDR1 is SQVTM, CDR2 ANQGSEA, per germline. The CDR3 covers 12 residues. Here the CDR3 DNA reads TGCAGCGTTAACAGGGGTAGCACTGAAGCTTTCTTT. Translation: CSVNRGSTEAFF.

This clonotype was observed many times. This rearrangement joins TRBV5-1 to TRBJ2-1; tentative D call: TRBD2 (6 bases). The length of the CDR3 is 13 residues. Germline V CDR1 and CDR2: SGHRS, YFSETQ. With 5 bases removed from V and 9 bases from J, the gap between germline ends came to 15 bases. Here the CDR3 DNA reads TGCGCCAGCAGGGTAAGGAGGGGCCCTGAGCAGTTCTTC. Translating gives CASRVRRGPEQFF.

This clonotype was found many times. The chain uses TRBV15 and TRBJ2-7, with unresolved D. The germline V gene has CDR1 LNHNV and CDR2 YYDKDF (reference sequence). The CDR3 extends over 15 amino acids. V shed 0 bases and J shed 2 bases, with 11 bases lying between them. The CDR3 sequence: CATSRDEGLTYEQYF. The CDR3 coding sequence is TGTGCCACCAGCAGAGATGAAGGCCTAACCTACGAGCAGTACTTC.

This clonotype was observed a few times. The chain employs TRBV27 and TRBJ1-1; weak D call: TRBD1 (6 bases). This CDR3 contains 15 residues. Trimming cost V 5 bases and J 1 base, with 14 bases left between them. CDR1 is MNHEY, CDR2 SMNVEV, per germline (reference sequence). The CDR3 is CASSKGDGTNTEAFF. In DNA form, the CDR3 reads TGTGCCAGCAGTAAGGGGGACGGGACGAACACTGAAGCTTTCTTT.

In its sample, this clonotype was seen a few times. The gene calls are TRBV6-2 or TRBV6-3 and TRBJ2-1; the D call may be TRBD1 or TRBD2 (5 bases each). Trimming left V 1 base short and J 10 bases short, with 11 bases between. Germline V gene data show CDR1 as MNHEY and CDR2 as SVGEGT. This CDR3 is built from 13 residues. The CDR3 sequence: CASSYWGSTEQFF. CDR3 coding DNA: TGTGCCAGCAGTTACTGGGGGAGTACCGAGCAGTTCTTC.

This chain connects TRBV7-8 to TRBJ2-2; D ambiguous. The V gene lost 1 base and the J gene lost 9 bases, with 12 bases spanning the gap. The CDR3 extends over 14 amino acids. Germline CDR1 SGHVS, CDR2 FQNEAQ. CDR3 protein: CASSLGRRTRELFF. CDR3 nucleotide sequence: TGTGCCAGCAGCTTAGGTCGGCGGACCCGGGAGCTGTTTTTT.

V and J are TRBV20-1 and TRBJ2-1; D remains ambiguous. Looked up from germline, CDR1 is DFQATT and CDR2 is SNEGSKA (reference sequence). The germline V and J ends were trimmed by 0 bases and 6 bases, with 15 bases remaining between them. This CDR3 is 15 amino acids long. The DNA for the CDR3 is TGCAGTGCTAGAGATGGACCCCCTCTGGGCAATGAGCAGTTCTTC. It codes for CSARDGPPLGNEQFF.

This clonotype was counted at least ten times. The gene calls are TRBV5-1 and TRBJ2-7; D unclear. V lost 3 bases, J lost 5 bases, and 12 bases lay in between. The CDR3 loop spans 13 amino acids. CDR1 and CDR2 from the germline V gene are SGHRS and YFSETQ. CDR3 sequence: CASSSDDGNEQYF. CDR3 in DNA: TGCGCCAGCAGCTCGGACGATGGGAACGAGCAGTACTTC.

This clonotype appeared many times. V usage is TRBV7-2 and J usage is TRBJ2-1; 8 nucleotides match TRBD1. V lost 5 bases and J lost 6; bases outside the gene matches: 9. Germline V gives CDR1 SGHTA, CDR2 FQGNSA. The CDR3 is 15 amino acids. The CDR3 sequence is CASSPTAGQGNEQFF. DNA of the CDR3: TGTGCCAGCAGCCCCACGGCCGGACAGGGCAATGAGCAGTTCTTC.

The rearrangement joins TRBV20-1 to TRBJ2-3, with 11 positions matching TRBD1. Germline lookup yields CDR1 DFQATT and CDR2 SNEGSKA (reference sequence). With V trimmed by 3 bases and J by 8 bases, 1 base remained unmatched. The CDR3 has 12 residues. The CDR3 here is CSARGQGGTQYF. In DNA form, the CDR3 reads TGCAGTGCTAGGGGACAGGGGGGTACGCAGTATTTT.

In its sample, this clonotype was seen many times. J is TRBJ2-1 and V is TRBV7-6, with D tentatively TRBD1 or TRBD2 (6 bases each). In germline, CDR1 is SGHVS, CDR2 FNYEAQ. The CDR3 is 16 residues long. V shed 4 bases and J shed 2 bases, with 15 bases lying between them. The CDR3 protein is CASSSVGGGTYNEQFF. The CDR3 DNA follows: TGTGCCAGCAGCTCGGTAGGGGGAGGCACCTACAATGAGCAGTTCTTC.